This TCR beta chain was sequenced for a study of Graves' ophthalmopathy and Graves' hyperthyroidism. As for the study in general: The collection of peripheral blood took place at initial diagnosis, before any treatment. Study-level results: Most thyroid-expanded clonotypes exceeding 0.001 frequency were also found in blood. Its predictions of ophthalmopathy progression gave the model over 70% sensitivity and 72.22% specificity.

This clonotype was observed a single time. Its cognate antigen is unknown. The source of the PBMCs was less than 12 ml of fresh peripheral blood. Amplification of TCR beta CDR3 regions used RNA transcripts. First-round RT-PCR used HTBI primers; second-round multiplex PCR followed. Via MiXCR, TCRdb re-called the multiplex PCR reads, giving one row per CDR3 protein. The sample records approximately 700,000 distinct CDR3 sequences, approximately 40% being singletons. V shed 11 bases and J shed 8 bases, with 21 bases lying between them. Germline V gene data show CDR1 as LNHDA and CDR2 as SQIVND (reference sequence). This CDR3 has 14 residues.

Sequencing input: peripheral blood. The TCR was taken from an adult man with Graves' ophthalmopathy. V is TRBV19 and J is TRBJ1-4; D perhaps matches TRBD1 (5 bases). As DNA, the CDR3 is TGTGCCTGCCAGGAGGGAACAGACAGAGAAAAACTGTTTTTT. This encodes CACQEGTDREKLFF.